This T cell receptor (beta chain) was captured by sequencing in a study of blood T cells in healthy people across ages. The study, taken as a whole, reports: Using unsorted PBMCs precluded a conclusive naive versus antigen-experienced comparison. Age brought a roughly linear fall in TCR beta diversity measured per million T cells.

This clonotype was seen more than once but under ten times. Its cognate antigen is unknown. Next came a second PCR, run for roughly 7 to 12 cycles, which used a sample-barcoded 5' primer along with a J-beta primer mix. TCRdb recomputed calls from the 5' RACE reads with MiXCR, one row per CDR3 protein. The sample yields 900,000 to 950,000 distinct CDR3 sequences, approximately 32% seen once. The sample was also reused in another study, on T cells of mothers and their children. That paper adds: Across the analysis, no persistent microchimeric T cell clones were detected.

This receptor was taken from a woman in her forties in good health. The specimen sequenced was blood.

The CDR3 DNA sequence: TGTGCCAGCAAAGTTATGAACACCGGGGAGCTGTTTTTT. Encoded protein: CASKVMNTGELFF. V is TRBV6-6 and J is TRBJ2-2; D is unclear. From germline, CDR1 is MNHNY and CDR2 SVGAGI (reference sequence). Trimming removed 7 bases from V and 1 base from J, with 7 bases in between. The CDR3 loop spans 13 amino acids.